These T cell receptor beta chains were read from a single sample in a study of Ad26.COV2.S vaccination and SARS-CoV-2 variants. Here immunoSEQ multiplex PCR was the method, and the copy in TCRdb shows in-frame clones only, minus some. The table lists more than 300,000 clones, roughly 90% of them singletons. Sequencing used peripheral blood, obtained in a trial of Ad26.COV2.S vaccine versus placebo. These receptors came from a person aged 18-65 years who received the Ad26.COV2.S COVID-19 vaccine or a placebo. CDR3s include the opening cysteine and the closing phenylalanine or tryptophan. The D gene is left open where the match is weak. A clone size is listed for some rows: how often the clone was seen (once, few, many), or a class if it is expanded.

v_call	j_call	d_call	clone_size	cdr3_nt	cdr3_aa
TRBV27	TRBJ2-1	TRBD2	few	TGTGCCAGCGGTGGAATTGGTGGCGGGAGGGTCGGTGAGCAGTTCTTC	CASGGIGGGRVGEQFF
TRBV28	TRBJ1-5	-	-	TGTGCCAGCAACTACGAGGGGGGGGCCCAGCATTTT	CASNYEGGAQHF
TRBV25-1	TRBJ2-7	TRBD1	-	TGTGCCAGCAGTGCTTTACAGGGGACCCGGAGGGAGCAGTACTTC	CASSALQGTRREQYF
TRBV18	TRBJ1-1	-	-	TGTGCCAGCTCACCCTCACCTACGGGGGACACTGAAGCTTTCTTT	CASSPSPTGDTEAFF
TRBV5-4	TRBJ1-3	-	-	TGTGCCAGCAGCTTGGGGGGGCTTGGAAACACCATATATTTT	CASSLGGLGNTIYF
TRBV5-1	TRBJ2-3	TRBD1	-	TGCGCCAGTTTAACAGGGGAAGGCACAGATACGCAGTATTTT	CASLTGEGTDTQYF
TRBV30	TRBJ2-5	TRBD1	once	TGTGCCTGGTCACAGGGGGCCGGATGGGAGACCCAGTACTTC	CAWSQGAGWETQYF
TRBV10-1	TRBJ1-1	-	-	TGCGCTCTGTCCCCGGCGAGGCGGATGAACACTGAAGCTTTCTTT	CALSPARRMNTEAFF
TRBV11-2	TRBJ1-5	-	-	TGTGCCAGCAGCTTAGGAGTCGGGAATCAGCCCCAGCATTTT	CASSLGVGNQPQHF
TRBV5-6	TRBJ1-1	-	-	TGTGCCAGCAGCTTGCGGTCGTGGCGGAACACTGAAGCTTTCTTT	CASSLRSWRNTEAFF
TRBV12-3/TRBV12-4	TRBJ1-2	-	-	TGTGCCAGCAGTCAACAGGGTTTCTATGGCTACACCTTC	CASSQQGFYGYTF
TRBV3-1/TRBV3-2	TRBJ2-7	-	-	TGTGCCAGCAGCCAAGACAGGTACGAGCAGTACTTC	CASSQDRYEQYF
TRBV10-3	TRBJ2-1	-	-	TGTGCCATCAGCGACGACTCGAGCTCCTACAATGAGCAGTTCTTC	CAISDDSSSYNEQFF
TRBV5-4	TRBJ2-7	-	-	TGTGCCAGCAGGGGGCCGGATACCTACGAGCAGTACTTC	CASRGPDTYEQYF
TRBV19	TRBJ2-3	TRBD2	-	TGTGCCAGTAGTTTACTAGCGTACGATACGCAGTATTTT	CASSLLAYDTQYF
TRBV28	TRBJ1-1	-	-	TGTGCCAGCAGTTCCTTTAGCGGTACAGGGAACACTGAAGCTTTCTTT	CASSSFSGTGNTEAFF
TRBV7-9	TRBJ2-4	-	-	TGTGCCAGCACCTCGGGGCTTATCGGCATTCAGTACTTC	CASTSGLIGIQYF
TRBV25-1	TRBJ2-5	-	-	TGTGCCAGCAGTGATGGGGCTCAGGAGACCCAGTACTTC	CASSDGAQETQYF
TRBV5-8	TRBJ1-1	TRBD1	few	TGTGCCAGCAGCGGTCGGGGACAGACCCTTGTTGGCACTGAAGCTTTCTTT	CASSGRGQTLVGTEAFF
TRBV5-1	TRBJ2-1	-	-	TGCGCCAGCAGTCTGGCAGGTACCGAGCAGTTCTTC	CASSLAGTEQFF
TRBV28	TRBJ2-7	-	-	TGTGCCAGCAGCGCAACACCGTTAACCTACGAGCAGTACTTC	CASSATPLTYEQYF
TRBV11-3	TRBJ1-3	-	-	TGTGCCAGCAGCCCCGGACCGTCCCCTGGAAACACCATATATTTT	CASSPGPSPGNTIYF
TRBV19	TRBJ1-4	-	-	TGTGCCAGTAGTATAGGAATCGGCCGGACAGTTAATGAAAAACTGTTTTTT	CASSIGIGRTVNEKLFF
TRBV2	TRBJ1-5	-	-	TGTGCCAGCAGTGATGAGGGGCGGCAGCCCCAGCATTTT	CASSDEGRQPQHF
TRBV4-1	TRBJ2-3	TRBD2	-	TGCGCCAGCAGCCAAGAACCAGCGGGAGTTCCAGATACGCAGTATTTT	CASSQEPAGVPDTQYF
TRBV7-2	TRBJ2-2	-	-	TGTGCCAGCAGCTTAGGAAGGTCTTCGAACACCGGGGAGCTGTTTTTT	CASSLGRSSNTGELFF
TRBV9	TRBJ2-3	TRBD1	-	TGTGCCAGCAGCGACAACAGGGGATCCCTTACGCCAGATACGCAGTATTTT	CASSDNRGSLTPDTQYF
TRBV4-3	TRBJ2-1	-	few	TGCGCCAGCAGCCTGTTTGGGTGGTCCTACAATGAGCAGTTCTTC	CASSLFGWSYNEQFF
TRBV18	TRBJ1-5	-	-	TGTGCCAGCTCACCTTACCTTGATCAGCCCCAGCATTTT	CASSPYLDQPQHF
TRBV5-4	TRBJ2-1	TRBD1	-	TGTGCCAGCAGCTCATCCAGGGGGAATGAGCAGTTCTTC	CASSSSRGNEQFF
TRBV18	TRBJ2-7	-	-	TGTGCCAGCTCACTAGGGACCGAGTACGAGCAGTACTTC	CASSLGTEYEQYF
TRBV10-2	TRBJ2-1	-	many	TGCGCCAGCACCAGCTACAATGAGCAGTTCTTC	CASTSYNEQFF
TRBV5-1	TRBJ1-2	-	-	TGCGCCAGCAGCTTGGTGTCGGGGGGCTATGGCTACACCTTC	CASSLVSGGYGYTF
TRBV18	TRBJ1-5	TRBD1	-	TGTGCCAGCTCACCATCAACCGGGACAGCCTATCAGCCCCAGCATTTT	CASSPSTGTAYQPQHF
TRBV7-3	TRBJ2-1	TRBD2	-	TGTGCCAGCAGCCCCGGGACTAGCGGGAGCAATGAGCAGTTCTTC	CASSPGTSGSNEQFF
TRBV11-2	TRBJ2-7	TRBD1	few	TGTGCCAGCAGCTTAGATCCAGGGGGCGTCTACGAGCAGTACTTC	CASSLDPGGVYEQYF
TRBV28	TRBJ2-4	TRBD1	-	TGTGCCAGCAGGCGGACAGGGGTGATGGCCAAAAACATTCAGTACTTC	CASRRTGVMAKNIQYF
TRBV6-5	TRBJ2-7	-	-	TGTGCCAGCACCGAGGTCGGGGGTCCCTACGAGCAGTACTTC	CASTEVGGPYEQYF
TRBV7-2	TRBJ1-2	-	few	TGTGCCAGCAGCCCCGGGGTTCTGCGAGGCTACACCTTC	CASSPGVLRGYTF
TRBV5-4	TRBJ2-1	-	-	TGTGCCAGCAGCTTGGATGTGAGTGGACACAATGAGCAGTTCTTC	CASSLDVSGHNEQFF
TRBV4-3	TRBJ1-2	TRBD1	-	TGCGCCAGCAGCCAAGAGTGGACAGGCCTCTTTTATGGCTACACCTTC	CASSQEWTGLFYGYTF
TRBV4-3	TRBJ2-7	-	-	TGCGCCAGCAGCCCTACGCTTACAGGGAGCTACGAGCAGTACTTC	CASSPTLTGSYEQYF
TRBV28	TRBJ1-4	-	-	TGTGCCAGCAGTCCAGGGAGTCCTAATGAAAAACTGTTTTTT	CASSPGSPNEKLFF
TRBV9	TRBJ1-3	-	-	TGTGCCAGCAGCGTTCGTAGTTCCGGGGACACCATATATTTT	CASSVRSSGDTIYF
TRBV6-5	TRBJ2-5	TRBD2	-	TGTGCCAGCAGTTATGGCGGGGGGGCGGGAGAGACCCAGTACTTC	CASSYGGGAGETQYF